This T cell receptor (beta chain) was recovered during a study of OX40 agonist ivuxolimab in advanced cancers. Study overall: Anti-PD-1, anti-PD-L1 or anti-CTLA-4 therapy given earlier was allowed, and around 40% had some. Whole-study results and caveats: Also present in some nonresponders was a low level of normalized T-cell clonal expansion. Averaged across samples, CD8+ T cells carried more expanded clones than CD4+ did.

This table comes from immunoSEQ multiplex PCR, and its TCRdb copy is limited to in-frame clones, with some not included. Of 85,000 to 100,000 clones listed, 70% to 85% are singletons. On this clone itself: Its matching antigen is unknown.

V was clipped by 6 bases and J by 10 bases; unmatched bases: 7. The CDR3 spans 14 residues. Germline loops: CDR1 LNHDA, CDR2 SQIVND (reference sequence). This material consisted of CD4+ or CD8+ T cells sorted from blood, taken in a trial of the OX40 agonist ivuxolimab. The chain couples TRBV19 to TRBJ2-1; TRBD2 agrees at 12 bases. This receptor was identified in an adult with an advanced solid tumor such as melanoma, head and neck, liver or kidney cancer. This chain's CDR3 is CASRRLAGAEEQFF. DNA for the CDR3: TGTGCCAGTAGGAGACTAGCGGGAGCGGAGGAGCAGTTCTTC.